These 20 T cell receptor beta chains came from one sample sequenced in a study of tissue T cells after allogeneic stem cell transplantation. Only in-frame clones appear in the TCRdb table, and some are missing; sequencing was by immunoSEQ multiplex PCR. The sample shows approximately 45,000 clones, approximately 70% of them seen only once. The specimen was sorted cells pooled from one or two spleens. The receptors stem from a pool of C57BL/6 mice in good health.

About this clone: The gene symbols are mouse symbols. The sequenced fragment ends 1 residue before the CDR3 boundary, so the rest is inferred from the germline J gene. The chain combines TRBV4 with TRBJ2-7; 12 nucleotides match TRBD2. V dropped 5 bases and J dropped 5; count of bases not matched to a gene: 4. Per the germline V gene, CDR1 is LGHDT and CDR2 is YNNKQL (reference sequence). CDR3 length equals 14 residues. Here the CDR3 reads CASSRLGGRHEQYF. CDR3 DNA, as far as it was read: TGTGCCAGCAGCCGACTGGGGGGGCGGCATGAACAGTAC.

A note on this clone: Gene names and germline refer to mouse. The CDR3 end lies 1 residue beyond the end of the read and is filled in from the germline J gene. The gene calls are TRBV12-1 and TRBJ2-2, with 7 bases that match TRBD1. Trimming removed 2 bases from V and 4 bases from J; junction bases left unmatched: 0. CDR1 and CDR2 (germline): SGHSN, HYEKVE. This CDR3 comprises 13 residues. CDR3 amino acids: CASSRQGTGQLYF. The CDR3 bases that were read are TGTGCCAGCTCTCGACAGGGCACCGGGCAGCTCTAC.

Notes on this clone: All gene names here are mouse names. The read gets to within 1 residue of the CDR3 end, and the germline J gene fills in the rest. The chain couples TRBV12-1 to TRBJ1-4; 10 bases match TRBD1. Germline loops: CDR1 SGHSN, CDR2 HYEKVE. The CDR3 loop spans 14 amino acids. Germline trimming cut 2 bases from V and 4 bases from J; bases unmatched to any gene: 0. The CDR3 bases that were read are TGTGCCAGCTCTCGGGACAGGGGCAACGAAAGATTATTT. Translated: CASSRDRGNERLF. The whole CDR3 sequence is CASSRDRGNERLFF.

Concerning this clone itself: Gene names follow the mouse nomenclature. The sequenced part of the CDR3 DNA is TGTGCCAGCAGCTTCGACAACACCGGGCAGCTCTAC. It encodes CASSFDNTGQLY. The entire CDR3 reads CASSFDNTGQLYF. The V call is TRBV3, the J call TRBJ2-2; D not certain. The read terminates 1 residue before the CDR3 end, so the remaining end is supplied by the germline J gene. The germline V gene has CDR1 SNHLY and CDR2 FYNGKV (reference sequence). CDR3 length equals 13 residues. Between the trimmed V and J ends, which lost 3 bases and 2 bases, there was a span of 4 bases.

Concerning this clone: The germline and genes are mouse ones. Read coverage stops 1 residue before the CDR3 terminus; the germline J gene supplies the remainder. V gene TRBV19 combines with J gene TRBJ2-1; 11 bases agree with TRBD2. V lost 4 bases to trimming and J lost 7 bases; unmatched junction nucleotides: 4. This CDR3 contains 14 residues. Germline CDR1 reads FNHDT; CDR2 reads SITEND (reference sequence). The sequenced CDR3 bases are TGTGCCAGCAGTCCGGGACTGGGGGCGGCTGAGCAGTTC. This translates into CASSPGLGAAEQF. From start to end, the CDR3 is CASSPGLGAAEQFF.

In regard to this clone: Mouse germline and gene names are used. Read sequence stops 1 residue before the CDR3 end, and the germline J gene provides the missing end. V usage is TRBV1 and J usage is TRBJ2-7; 7 positions match TRBD2. With 3 bases clipped from V and 7 bases from J, the junction kept 6 bases outside the gene matches. Germline CDR1 NSQYPW, CDR2 LRSPGD (reference sequence). The CDR3 is made up of 13 amino acids. CDR3 DNA, as far as it was read: TGCACCTGCAGTGCGGTGGGGGGAGGAGAACAGTAC. This gives the protein CTCSAVGGGEQY. The whole CDR3 protein reads CTCSAVGGGEQYF. Full variable domain (outside the CDR3, taken from reference TRBV1 and TRBJ2-7): VTLLEQNPRWRLVPRGQAVNLRCILKNSQYPWMSWYQQDLQKQLQWLFTLRSPGDKEVKSLPGADYLATRVTDTELRLQVANMSQGRTLYCTCSAVGGGEQYFGPGTRLTVL.

There are a few counts of this clone. The germline and genes are mouse ones. The read ends 1 residue before the CDR3 terminus; that terminus is restored from the germline J gene. The chain recombines TRBV1 with TRBJ2-7, with D perhaps TRBD1 (5 bases). CDR1 and CDR2 (germline): NSQYPW, LRSPGD (reference sequence). This CDR3 spans 13 amino acids. V lost 4 bases to trimming and J lost 0 bases, with 7 bases between them. The sequenced part of the CDR3 DNA is TGCACCTGCAGTGGACAGATCTCCTATGAACAGTAC. Translated, it gives CTCSGQISYEQY. The entire CDR3 protein reads CTCSGQISYEQYF. The whole variable domain, remainder taken from reference TRBV1 and TRBJ2-7, is VTLLEQNPRWRLVPRGQAVNLRCILKNSQYPWMSWYQQDLQKQLQWLFTLRSPGDKEVKSLPGADYLATRVTDTELRLQVANMSQGRTLYCTCSGQISYEQYFGPGTRLTVL.

Comments on this clone: Gene names follow the mouse nomenclature. The DNA ends 1 residue before the CDR3 does, and the rest of the CDR3 is filled in from the germline J gene. The genes are TRBV20 and TRBJ2-7; TRBD1 might be the D (5 bases). Trimming took off 3 bases at V and 7 bases at J, with 10 bases between the two ends. This CDR3 is built from 11 residues. The germline gives CDR1 GFQATS, CDR2 STVNSAI. CDR3 DNA (partial): TGTGGTGCTAGAGTAGGGGTGGAACAGTAC. Amino acid sequence: CGARVGVEQY. The full CDR3 sequence reads CGARVGVEQYF.

With regard to this clone: Genes and germline come from the mouse. The CDR3 is cut off 1 residue early in the read; its end comes from the germline J gene. V is TRBV4 and J is TRBJ2-4; 10 nucleotides agree with TRBD2. V lost 4 bases to trimming and J lost 0 bases; unmatched junction nucleotides: 4. The V gene's germline CDR1 is LGHDT and CDR2 YNNKQL (reference sequence). CDR3 length equals 16 residues. CDR3 residues: CASSFWGGTSQNTLYF. The sequenced part of the CDR3 DNA is TGTGCCAGCAGCTTCTGGGGGGGCACTAGTCAAAACACCTTGTAC. Full variable domain (missing parts from reference TRBV4 and TRBJ2-4): ETAVFQTPNYHVTQVGNEVSFNCKQTLGHDTMYWYKQDSKKLLKIMFSYNNKQLIVNETVPRRFSPQSSDKAHLNLRIKSVEPEDSAVYLCASSFWGGTSQNTLYFGAGTRLSVL.

With respect to this clone: Here the gene names and germline are mouse. Coverage ceases 1 residue before the CDR3 finishes, and the germline J gene fills in the end. The chain joins TRBV16 to TRBJ1-3; TRBD1 is a possible D gene (6 bases). CDR3 length: 14 amino acids. The germline V gene encodes CDR1 SGHSA and CDR2 FRNQAP. The V and J ends lost 5 bases and 0 bases respectively, with 8 bases between them. The covered CDR3 bases are TGTGCAAGCAGCCGGGACAATTCTGGAAATACGCTCTAT. Translated: CASSRDNSGNTLY. In full, the CDR3 is CASSRDNSGNTLYF.

As to this clone: The gene symbols are mouse symbols. The read halts 1 residue ahead of the CDR3 end, with the missing end drawn from the germline J gene. The sample contains more than one DNA sequence encoding this CDR3. J is TRBJ2-7 and V is TRBV31, with no clear D. Trimming removed 1 base from V and 4 bases from J, with 11 bases in between. Germline values: CDR1 GKSSPN, CDR2 SITVG. CDR3 length: 13 amino acids. CDR3 sequence: CAWSPGSPYEQYF. Incomplete CDR3 DNA: TGTGCCTGGAGTCCCGGGTCGCCTTATGAACAGTAC.

Concerning this clone: Genes and germline come from the mouse. The read finishes 1 residue shy of the CDR3 end, and the germline J gene is used to complete it. The chain uses TRBV20 and TRBJ2-4, with 7 positions matching TRBD2. Germline V gene data show CDR1 as GFQATS and CDR2 as STVNSAI. The ends lost 3 bases at V and 3 bases at J; junction bases unmatched: 9. CDR3 length: 15 residues. Partial CDR3 DNA: TGTGGTGCTAGTCCCGGGACTGTTTTCCAAAACACCTTGTAC. Amino acids: CGASPGTVFQNTLY. The full-length CDR3 reads as CGASPGTVFQNTLYF.

About this clone: All gene names here are mouse names. The read ends 1 residue before the CDR3 terminus; that terminus is restored from the germline J gene. The V gene is TRBV13-2, the J gene TRBJ1-1, with 11 nucleotides matching TRBD1. Germline assignment: CDR1 NNHNN and CDR2 SYGAGS (reference sequence). V shed 5 bases and J 1 base; nucleotides not matched to a gene: 1. CDR3 length: 14 residues. CDR3 loop: CASGDRGLNTEVFF. CDR3 DNA (partial): TGTGCCAGCGGGGACAGGGGGCTGAACACAGAAGTCTTC.

Points on this clone: The germline and genes are mouse ones. With the read ending 1 residue before the CDR3 end, the germline J gene is used to fill in that end. The chain has TRBV12-2 and TRBJ2-4; unclear D gene. Germline assignment: CDR1 SGHLS and CDR2 HYDKME. The CDR3 is 12 residues long. V lost 2 bases and J lost 4, with 6 bases in between. The DNA read from the CDR3 is TGTGCCAGCTCTCGGGAAAAAAACACCTTGTAC. Translated, it gives CASSREKNTLY. From start to end, the CDR3 is CASSREKNTLYF.

Points on this clone: Genes and germline are mouse. The read halts 1 residue ahead of the CDR3 end, with the missing end drawn from the germline J gene. This specimen includes other DNA sequences encoding the same CDR3. The chain couples TRBV20 to TRBJ2-2; 8 positions agree with TRBD1. J lost 2 bases, V lost 3 bases, and 2 bases had no gene match. The CDR3 length is 14 residues. The germline V gene has CDR1 GFQATS and CDR2 STVNSAI. CDR3: CGARQGDNTGQLYF. CDR3 DNA (partial): TGTGGTGCTAGACAGGGGGACAACACCGGGCAGCTCTAC.

With respect to this clone: These gene names are mouse names. Sequencing ends 1 residue short of the CDR3 end; the germline J gene provides the rest. V usage is TRBV17 and J usage is TRBJ1-1; D call uncertain. V dropped 2 bases and J dropped 4 bases, with 11 bases sitting between them. The CDR3 runs 14 residues. The germline CDR1 and CDR2 sequences are MNHDT and YYDKIL. The CDR3 sequence is CASSRKGGGTEVFF. Partial CDR3 DNA: TGTGCTAGCAGTAGAAAGGGAGGAGGCACAGAAGTCTTC. Filled out from reference TRBV17 and TRBJ1-1, the complete variable domain reads DTTVKQNPRYKLARVGKPVNLICSQTMNHDTMYWYQKKPNQAPKLLLFYYDKILNREADTFEKFQSSRPNNSFCSLYIGSAGLEYSAMYLCASSRKGGGTEVFFGKGTRLTVV.

Regarding this clone: The gene names here belong to mouse. The sequenced CDR3 bases are TGTGCCAGCAGCTACAGATCTTCCAACGAAAGATTATTT. Protein product: CASSYRSSNERLF. The whole CDR3 protein reads CASSYRSSNERLFF. V usage is TRBV4 and J usage is TRBJ1-4, with D hard to call. The read ends 1 residue shy of where the CDR3 ends; the end is completed using the germline J gene. The germline V and J ends were trimmed by 3 bases and 1 base, with 6 bases remaining between them. The CDR3 runs 14 residues. The V gene's germline CDR1 is LGHDT and CDR2 YNNKQL (reference sequence). Looking up the rest from reference TRBV4 and TRBJ1-4 gives the full variable domain: ETAVFQTPNYHVTQVGNEVSFNCKQTLGHDTMYWYKQDSKKLLKIMFSYNNKQLIVNETVPRRFSPQSSDKAHLNLRIKSVEPEDSAVYLCASSYRSSNERLFFGHGTKLSVL.

Turning to this clone: The germline and genes are mouse ones. Coverage ceases 1 residue before the CDR3 finishes, and the germline J gene fills in the end. The chain joins TRBV1 to TRBJ2-1; TRBD2 matches at 10 bases. Per germline, CDR1 NSQYPW and CDR2 LRSPGD (reference sequence). V lost 4 bases, J lost 7 bases, and 4 bases stayed unmatched. This CDR3 is 14 amino acids long. The CDR3 sequence: CTCSGWGGAAEQFF. CDR3 DNA (partial): TGCACCTGCAGTGGCTGGGGGGGCGCGGCTGAGCAGTTC.

Remarks on this clone: The gene symbols are mouse symbols. The read stops 1 residue short of the end of the CDR3; the missing end is completed from the germline J gene. The chain couples TRBV12-1 to TRBJ2-5; 11 nucleotides line up with TRBD2. V gave up 0 bases and J gave up 2 bases; unmatched junction bases: 0. The V gene's germline CDR1 is SGHSN and CDR2 HYEKVE. The CDR3 covers 15 residues. CDR3 region: CASSLDWGGQDTQYF. The part of the CDR3 DNA that was read is TGTGCCAGCTCTCTCGACTGGGGGGGCCAAGACACCCAGTAC.

A remark on this clone: Gene names are the mouse ones. The read terminates 1 residue ahead of where the CDR3 ends, so the germline J gene completes it. J is TRBJ2-5 and V is TRBV5; 10 nucleotides agree with TRBD2. The germline gives CDR1 LGHNA, CDR2 YNLKQL (reference sequence). The CDR3 runs 14 residues. Losses at the gene ends were 2 bases for V and 6 bases for J; bases not matched to a gene: 2. CDR3 DNA (partial): TGTGCCAGCAGCCAAAACTGGGGGGGGGACACCCAGTAC. This codes for CASSQNWGGDTQY. The whole CDR3 sequence is CASSQNWGGDTQYF.